This T cell receptor (beta chain) is from a study of blood T cell repertoires in COVID-19. Clones were sequenced by immunoSEQ multiplex PCR, and TCRdb holds only the in-frame ones, with some missing. This sample has roughly 260,000 clones, with less than 90% found just once. CDR1 and CDR2 from the germline V gene are LNHDA and SQIVND (reference sequence). V trimming: 4 bases; J trimming: 3 bases; junction bases outside the gene matches: 9. The CDR3 runs to 16 residues. The sequence was collected from a man in his sixties who had recovered from COVID-19. V usage is TRBV19 and J usage is TRBJ2-3; the match to TRBD2 covers 8 bases. Material for sequencing was peripheral blood. As DNA, the CDR3 is TGTGCCAGTAGTACGCCTGGAGGACTAGCTACAGATACGCAGTATTTT. Its protein is CASSTPGGLATDTQYF.